Listed below are T cell receptor beta chains from one sample, sequenced in a study of CD8 T cells in ankylosing spondylitis. TCRdb recomputed calls from the 5' RACE reads with MiXCR, one row per CDR3 protein. The sample lists 150,000 to 200,000 distinct CDR3 sequences, about 20% occurring once. The sequenced sample consisted of blood, either unsorted or a sorted T cell fraction (not recorded which). These TCRs come from a male donor under 30 with ankylosing spondylitis or in good health (not recorded which). Both conserved end residues are part of each CDR3. Some rows have no size entry. The others give once, few or many, or a class for an expanded clone.

V gene: TRBV11-3; clone size: many; CDR3 protein: CASRVNFGGELFF
V gene: TRBV29-1; clone size: .; CDR3 protein: CSVSPDRTSGRVNTGELFF
V gene: TRBV29-1; clone size: many; CDR3 protein: CSAWAGTSYNEQFF
V gene: TRBV7-8; clone size: many; CDR3 protein: CASSLVAGTYTEAFF
V gene: TRBV10-2; clone size: few; CDR3 protein: CASSEGTVSNQPQHF
V gene: TRBV20-1; clone size: .; CDR3 protein: CSASYRGDTQYF
V gene: TRBV27; clone size: .; CDR3 protein: CASSLKAGVSSGANVLTF
V gene: TRBV5-1; clone size: once; CDR3 protein: CASSLGSEDEAFF
V gene: TRBV11-2; clone size: many; CDR3 protein: CASSLDRRDNEQFF
V gene: TRBV30; clone size: many; CDR3 protein: CAWSPGLAGELFF
V gene: TRBV12-3/TRBV12-4; clone size: many; CDR3 protein: CASSSNRDRTTDTQYF
V gene: TRBV20-1; clone size: many; CDR3 protein: CSASFLYQETQYF
V gene: TRBV7-2; clone size: many; CDR3 protein: CASSTHSGGFYNEQFF
V gene: TRBV24-1; clone size: many; CDR3 protein: CATSDLASENNEQFF
V gene: TRBV20-1; clone size: .; CDR3 protein: CSAIVPDGFTDTQYF
V gene: TRBV9; clone size: many; CDR3 protein: CASSVEGLALNEQYF
V gene: TRBV5-1; clone size: many; CDR3 protein: CASSFFLPSAHSTKNIQYF
V gene: TRBV6-5; clone size: .; CDR3 protein: CASTYSAVTYEQYF
V gene: TRBV4-3; clone size: many; CDR3 protein: CASSQGPSGRALQFF
V gene: TRBV29-1; clone size: few; CDR3 protein: CSVEVAYEQYF
V gene: TRBV2; clone size: many; CDR3 protein: CASGSRRDTQYF
V gene: TRBV28; clone size: many; CDR3 protein: CASSPTETGFGETQYF
V gene: TRBV20-1; clone size: .; CDR3 protein: CSARGAAFSYEQYF
V gene: TRBV6-2/TRBV6-3; clone size: many; CDR3 protein: CASGGRGAKNIQYF
V gene: TRBV30; clone size: .; CDR3 protein: CAWEDKGRRKRPQHF
V gene: TRBV29-1; clone size: .; CDR3 protein: CSVGTGRTSGANVLTF
V gene: TRBV20-1; clone size: many; CDR3 protein: CSARGTSGTYEQYF
V gene: TRBV29-1; clone size: few; CDR3 protein: CSVGRRLNEQFF
V gene: TRBV4-3; clone size: .; CDR3 protein: CASSRAGKGYEQYF
V gene: TRBV4-2; clone size: many; CDR3 protein: CASSASGTSHYGYTF
V gene: TRBV29-1; clone size: few; CDR3 protein: CSVEGTGSYNEQFF
V gene: TRBV6-5; clone size: many; CDR3 protein: CASSPIDRDYGYTF
V gene: TRBV5-4; clone size: few; CDR3 protein: CASSPITGTDTQYF
V gene: TRBV6-5; clone size: many; CDR3 protein: CASSYSRARGYEQYF
V gene: TRBV21-1; clone size: many; CDR3 protein: CATTVAGGNTGELFF
V gene: TRBV30; clone size: many; CDR3 protein: CAWSVGIHNEQFF
V gene: TRBV5-1; clone size: many; CDR3 protein: CASSLVKETDTQYF
V gene: TRBV10-3; clone size: many; CDR3 protein: CAISSGRRSTDTQYF
V gene: TRBV5-1; clone size: many; CDR3 protein: CASSSQGGGHYNEQFF
V gene: TRBV5-1; clone size: many; CDR3 protein: CASTMWGENTGELFF
V gene: TRBV7-2; clone size: many; CDR3 protein: CASSFHGTTQYF
V gene: TRBV19; clone size: many; CDR3 protein: CASSRGTVNTEAFF
V gene: TRBV20-1; clone size: .; CDR3 protein: CSARVALADYEQYF
V gene: TRBV20-1; clone size: few; CDR3 protein: CSARDRQYSDGYTF
V gene: TRBV5-1; clone size: many; CDR3 protein: CASSAGLNSGNTIYF
V gene: TRBV12-3/TRBV12-4; clone size: many; CDR3 protein: CASSLRLAGARNIQYF
V gene: TRBV11-3; clone size: .; CDR3 protein: CASSPRTSGSFAGTGDTQYF
V gene: TRBV10-2; clone size: many; CDR3 protein: CASSESAGGHYGYTF
V gene: TRBV5-1; clone size: many; CDR3 protein: CATSTGTSEYNEQFF
V gene: TRBV2; clone size: many; CDR3 protein: CASSGVSRDRASYEQYF
V gene: TRBV12-3/TRBV12-4; clone size: many; CDR3 protein: CASSFVDEQFF
V gene: TRBV29-1; clone size: many; CDR3 protein: CSVSGTRNTEAFF
V gene: TRBV12-3/TRBV12-4; clone size: many; CDR3 protein: CASSSGRHGELFF
V gene: TRBV7-9; clone size: many; CDR3 protein: CASSLVEMSYEQYF
V gene: TRBV27; clone size: many; CDR3 protein: CASSFWPQHF
V gene: TRBV5-6; clone size: many; CDR3 protein: CASRKLAETQYF
V gene: TRBV4-3; clone size: many; CDR3 protein: CASSQEGLAGVYNEQFF
V gene: TRBV20-1; clone size: .; CDR3 protein: CSARNPAASYEQYF
V gene: TRBV24-1; clone size: many; CDR3 protein: CATSDFQGPGEQFF
V gene: TRBV5-4; clone size: .; CDR3 protein: CAISLAGGAYNEQFF